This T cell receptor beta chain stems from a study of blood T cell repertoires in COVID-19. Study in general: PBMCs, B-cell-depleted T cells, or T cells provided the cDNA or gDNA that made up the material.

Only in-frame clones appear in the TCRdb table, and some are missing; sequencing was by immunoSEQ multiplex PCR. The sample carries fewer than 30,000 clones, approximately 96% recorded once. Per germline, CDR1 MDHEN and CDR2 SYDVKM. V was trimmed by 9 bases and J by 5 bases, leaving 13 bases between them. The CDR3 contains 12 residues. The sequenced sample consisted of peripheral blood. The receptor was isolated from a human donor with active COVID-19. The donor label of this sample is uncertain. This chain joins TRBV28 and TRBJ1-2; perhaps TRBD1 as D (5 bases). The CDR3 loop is CASRVGGYGYTF. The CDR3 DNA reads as TGTGCCAGTCGTGTGGGGGGGTATGGCTACACCTTC.